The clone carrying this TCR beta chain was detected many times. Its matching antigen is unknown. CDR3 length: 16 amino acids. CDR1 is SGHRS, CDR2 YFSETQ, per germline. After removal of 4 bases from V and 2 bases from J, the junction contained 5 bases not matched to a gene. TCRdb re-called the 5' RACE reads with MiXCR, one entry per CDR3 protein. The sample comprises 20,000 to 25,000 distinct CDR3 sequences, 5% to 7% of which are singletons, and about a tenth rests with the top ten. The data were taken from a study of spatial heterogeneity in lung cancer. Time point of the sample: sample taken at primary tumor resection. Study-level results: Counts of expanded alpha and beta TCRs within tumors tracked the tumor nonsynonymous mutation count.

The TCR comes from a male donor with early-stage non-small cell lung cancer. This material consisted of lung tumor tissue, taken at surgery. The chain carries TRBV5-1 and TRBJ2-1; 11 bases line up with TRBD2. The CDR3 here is CASSLRLAGTYNEQFF. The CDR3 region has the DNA TGCGCCAGCAGCCTAAGACTAGCGGGGACCTACAATGAGCAGTTCTTC.